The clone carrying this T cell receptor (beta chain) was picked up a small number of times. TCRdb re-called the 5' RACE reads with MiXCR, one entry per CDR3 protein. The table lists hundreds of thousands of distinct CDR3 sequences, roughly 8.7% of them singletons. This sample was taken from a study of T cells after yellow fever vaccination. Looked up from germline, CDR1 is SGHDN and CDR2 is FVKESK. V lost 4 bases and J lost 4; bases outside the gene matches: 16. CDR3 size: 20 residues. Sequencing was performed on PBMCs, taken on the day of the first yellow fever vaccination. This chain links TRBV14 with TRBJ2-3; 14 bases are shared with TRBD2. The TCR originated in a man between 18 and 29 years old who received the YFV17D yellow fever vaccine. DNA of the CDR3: TGTGCCAGCAGCCGCCTACCGGGACTAGCGGGGGCGCACGGGTCAGATACGCAGTATTTT. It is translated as CASSRLPGLAGAHGSDTQYF.